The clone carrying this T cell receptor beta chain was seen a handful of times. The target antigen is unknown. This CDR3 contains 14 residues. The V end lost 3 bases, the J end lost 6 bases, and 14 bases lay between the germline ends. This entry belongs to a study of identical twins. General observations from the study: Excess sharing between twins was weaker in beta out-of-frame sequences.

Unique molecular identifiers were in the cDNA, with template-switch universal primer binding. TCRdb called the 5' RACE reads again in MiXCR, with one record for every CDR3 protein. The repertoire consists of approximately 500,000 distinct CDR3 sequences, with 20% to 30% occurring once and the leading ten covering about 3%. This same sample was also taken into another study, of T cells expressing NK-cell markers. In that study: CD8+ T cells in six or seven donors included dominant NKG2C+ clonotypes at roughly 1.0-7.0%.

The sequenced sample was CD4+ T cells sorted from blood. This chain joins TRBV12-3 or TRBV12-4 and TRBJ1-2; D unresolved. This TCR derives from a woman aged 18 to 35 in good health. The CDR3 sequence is CASSLGRGRNGYTF. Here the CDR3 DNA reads TGTGCCAGCAGTTTGGGCAGAGGGAGGAATGGCTACACCTTC.